Given below is one T cell receptor beta chain in context. These data come from a study of blood T cell repertoires in COVID-19. Background on the study: The United States, Italy and Spain supplied acute and convalescent COVID-19 samples. Nucleic acid was either cDNA or gDNA, and it came from T cells, B-cell-depleted T cells, or PBMCs.

Data came from immunoSEQ multiplex PCR; TCRdb stores just in-frame clones and leaves some out. The repertoire holds 200,000 to 300,000 clones, with about 79% as singletons. The CDR3 is made up of 13 amino acids. Germline CDR1 and CDR2: SQVTM and ANQGSEA. V was pared by 4 bases and J by 5 bases, with 14 bases between. The sequenced material came from peripheral blood. This receptor was obtained from a man between 40 and 49 years old who had recovered from COVID-19. The V call is TRBV29-1, the J call TRBJ2-5, with D perhaps matching TRBD1 (5 bases). The CDR3 here is CSVVSGNGETQYF. In nucleotides, the CDR3 is TGCAGCGTTGTGTCAGGGAATGGGGAGACCCAGTACTTC. The full variable domain, in which reference TRBV29-1 and TRBJ2-5 provide the parts outside the CDR3, is SAVISQKPSRDICQRGTSLTIQCQVDSQVTMMFWYRQQPGQSLTLIATANQGSEATYESGFVIDKFPISRPNLTFSTLTVSNMSPEDSSIYLCSVVSGNGETQYFGPGTRLLVL.